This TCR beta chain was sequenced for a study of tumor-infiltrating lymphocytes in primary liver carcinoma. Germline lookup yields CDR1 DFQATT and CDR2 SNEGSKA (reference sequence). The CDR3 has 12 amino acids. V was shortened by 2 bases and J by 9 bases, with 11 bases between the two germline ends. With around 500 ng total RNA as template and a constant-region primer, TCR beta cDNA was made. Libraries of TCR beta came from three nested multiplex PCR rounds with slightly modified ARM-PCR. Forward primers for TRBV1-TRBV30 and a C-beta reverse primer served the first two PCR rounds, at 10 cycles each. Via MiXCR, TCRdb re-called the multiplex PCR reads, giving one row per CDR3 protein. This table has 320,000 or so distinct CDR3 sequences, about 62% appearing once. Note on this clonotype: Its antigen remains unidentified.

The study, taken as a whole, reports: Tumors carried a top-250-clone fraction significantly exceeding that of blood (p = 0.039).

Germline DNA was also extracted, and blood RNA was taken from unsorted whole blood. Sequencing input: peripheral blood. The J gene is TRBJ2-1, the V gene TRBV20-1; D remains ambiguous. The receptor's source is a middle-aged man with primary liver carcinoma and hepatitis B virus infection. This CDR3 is CSARMESAEQFF. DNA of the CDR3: TGCAGTGCTAGAATGGAGTCCGCTGAGCAGTTCTTC.